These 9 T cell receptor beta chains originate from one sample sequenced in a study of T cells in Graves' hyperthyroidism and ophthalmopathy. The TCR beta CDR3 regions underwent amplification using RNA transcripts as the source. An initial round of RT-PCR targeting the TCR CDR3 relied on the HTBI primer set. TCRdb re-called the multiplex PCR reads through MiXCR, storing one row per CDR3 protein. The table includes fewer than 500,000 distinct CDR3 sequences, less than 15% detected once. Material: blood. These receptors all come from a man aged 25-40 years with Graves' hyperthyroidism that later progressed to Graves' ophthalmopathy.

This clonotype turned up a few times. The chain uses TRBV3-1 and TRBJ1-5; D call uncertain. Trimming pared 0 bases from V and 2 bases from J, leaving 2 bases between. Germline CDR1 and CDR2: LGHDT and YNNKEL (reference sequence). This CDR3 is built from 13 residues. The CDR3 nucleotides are TGTGCCAGCAGCCAAGAAGGCAATCAGCCCCAGCATTTT. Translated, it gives CASSQEGNQPQHF. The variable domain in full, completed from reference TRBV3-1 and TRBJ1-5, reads DTAVSQTPKYLVTQMGNDKSIKCEQNLGHDTMYWYKQDSKKFLKIMFSYNNKELIINETVPNRFSPKSPDKAHLNLHINSLELGDSAVYFCASSQEGNQPQHFGDGTRLSIL.

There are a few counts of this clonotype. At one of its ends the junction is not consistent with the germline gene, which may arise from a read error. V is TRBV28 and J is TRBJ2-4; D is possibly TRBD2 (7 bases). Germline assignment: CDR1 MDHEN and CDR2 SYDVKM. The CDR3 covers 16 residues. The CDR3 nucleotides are TGTGCCAGCAGCGGGGGGCTCGGCGGTGCCAAAGACATTCAGTACTTC. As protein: CASSGGLGGAKDIQYF.

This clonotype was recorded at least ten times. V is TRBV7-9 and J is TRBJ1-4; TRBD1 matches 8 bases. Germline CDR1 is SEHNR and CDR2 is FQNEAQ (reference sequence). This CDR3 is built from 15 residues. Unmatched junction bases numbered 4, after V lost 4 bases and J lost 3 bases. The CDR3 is CASSWGQVPNEKLFF. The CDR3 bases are TGTGCCAGCAGCTGGGGACAGGTCCCTAATGAAAAACTGTTTTTT.

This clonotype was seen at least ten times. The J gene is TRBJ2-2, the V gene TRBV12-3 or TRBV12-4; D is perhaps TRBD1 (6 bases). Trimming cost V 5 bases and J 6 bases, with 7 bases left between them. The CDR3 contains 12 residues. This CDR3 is CASSRTAGELFF. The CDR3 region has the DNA TGTGCCAGCAGTCGGACAGCCGGGGAGCTGTTTTTT.

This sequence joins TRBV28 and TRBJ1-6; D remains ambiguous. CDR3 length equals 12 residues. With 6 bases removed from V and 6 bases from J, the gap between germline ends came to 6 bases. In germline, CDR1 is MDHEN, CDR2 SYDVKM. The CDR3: CASRVANSPLHF. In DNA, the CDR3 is TGTGCCAGCAGGGTTGCTAATTCACCCCTCCACTTT. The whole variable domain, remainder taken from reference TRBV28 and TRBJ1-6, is DVKVTQSSRYLVKRTGEKVFLECVQDMDHENMFWYRQDPGLGLRLIYFSYDVKMKEKGDIPEGYSVSREKKERFSLILESASTNQTSMYLCASRVANSPLHFGNGTRLTVT.

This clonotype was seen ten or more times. The CDR3 here is CASTDSGYGEQYF. In DNA form, the CDR3 reads TGTGCCAGCACTGACAGTGGATATGGTGAGCAGTACTTC. This rearrangement joins TRBV28 to TRBJ2-7; tentatively, D is TRBD1 (5 bases). V lost 7 bases and J 7 bases, leaving 17 bases between the germline ends. CDR1 and CDR2 (germline): MDHEN, SYDVKM. This CDR3 spans 13 amino acids. Filled out from reference TRBV28 and TRBJ2-7, the complete variable domain reads DVKVTQSSRYLVKRTGEKVFLECVQDMDHENMFWYRQDPGLGLRLIYFSYDVKMKEKGDIPEGYSVSREKKERFSLILESASTNQTSMYLCASTDSGYGEQYFGPGTRLTVT.

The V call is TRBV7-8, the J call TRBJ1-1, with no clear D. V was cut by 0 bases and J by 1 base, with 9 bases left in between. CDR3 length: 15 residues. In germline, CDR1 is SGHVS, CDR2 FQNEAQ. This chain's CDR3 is CASSLAGSPNTEAFF. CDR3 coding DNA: TGTGCCAGCAGCTTAGCGGGGTCACCGAACACTGAAGCTTTCTTT.

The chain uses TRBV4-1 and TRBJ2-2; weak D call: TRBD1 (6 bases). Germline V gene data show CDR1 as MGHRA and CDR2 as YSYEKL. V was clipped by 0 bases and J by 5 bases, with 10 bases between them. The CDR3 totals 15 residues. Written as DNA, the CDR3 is TGCGCCAGCAGCCAAGAAGGGGGTTTAACCGGGGAGCTGTTTTTT. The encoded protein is CASSQEGGLTGELFF.

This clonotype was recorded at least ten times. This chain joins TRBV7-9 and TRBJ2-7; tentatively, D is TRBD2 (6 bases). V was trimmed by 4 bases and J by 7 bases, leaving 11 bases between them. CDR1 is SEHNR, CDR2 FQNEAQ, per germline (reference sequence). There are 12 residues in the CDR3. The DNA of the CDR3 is TGTGCCAGCAGCTCCGGGGCGGGGGAGCAGTACTTC. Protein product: CASSSGAGEQYF.